This TCR beta chain emerged from a study of T cell responses to AZD1222 COVID-19 vaccine. Overall study findings and caveats: Clonal diversity was possibly underestimated, and white British individuals and females predominated among donors. Epitopes outside B.1.351 and B.1.1.7 mutated regions reportedly drew nearly half of spike TCRs.

Turning to this clone: Its antigen is unknown.

The V gene's germline CDR1 is SGHRS and CDR2 YFSETQ. The CDR3 runs 13 residues. V lost 0 bases, J lost 0 bases, and 3 bases lay in between. The method was immunoSEQ multiplex PCR; TCRdb's version includes in-frame clones alone and lacks a portion of them. The sample yields under 150,000 clones, roughly 84% seen once. The receptor was derived from an adult who received the AZD1222 COVID-19 vaccine. The sample was peripheral blood, taken 28 days after the second AZD1222 dose. J is TRBJ1-2 and V is TRBV5-1, with D unresolved. Written as DNA, the CDR3 is TGCGCCAGCAGCTTGGAGCCTAACTATGGCTACACCTTC. This codes for CASSLEPNYGYTF.